These T cell receptor beta chains were read from a single sample in a study of blood T cell repertoires in COVID-19. Measured with immunoSEQ multiplex PCR; TCRdb has only the in-frame clones, and not every one. The sample includes approximately 120,000 clones, approximately 90% of them seen just once. Input material: peripheral blood. Receptors were obtained from a man aged 45-60 years with COVID-19, enrolled during active disease. The conserved cysteine and the conserved F or W are not part of the CDR3 here. A D gene is named only where the DNA matches it firmly.

J gene: TRBJ1-1; V gene: TRBV7-9; D gene: .; CDR3 protein: ASSLGGHGEAF
J gene: TRBJ1-3; V gene: TRBV28; D gene: TRBD1; CDR3 protein: ASNRGSSGGNTIY
J gene: TRBJ1-2; V gene: TRBV10-3; D gene: TRBD1; CDR3 protein: ATRDSSNYGYT
J gene: TRBJ2-7; V gene: TRBV19; D gene: TRBD1; CDR3 protein: ASRDRESEQY
J gene: TRBJ2-3; V gene: TRBV20-1; D gene: .; CDR3 protein: SASRTDTQY
J gene: TRBJ2-2; V gene: TRBV6-6; D gene: TRBD2; CDR3 protein: ASSPFGPSGVLNTGELF
J gene: TRBJ1-2; V gene: TRBV5-6; D gene: .; CDR3 protein: ASSPGTVGGYT
J gene: TRBJ2-7; V gene: TRBV3-1/TRBV3-2; D gene: TRBD2; CDR3 protein: ASRHKEAGGPPYEQY
J gene: TRBJ2-3; V gene: TRBV5-1; D gene: TRBD2; CDR3 protein: ASSLAGGRDTQY
J gene: TRBJ2-2; V gene: TRBV19; D gene: TRBD2; CDR3 protein: ASKQRGGSNTGELF
J gene: TRBJ1-1; V gene: TRBV6-5; D gene: TRBD1; CDR3 protein: ASSRDRGTEAF